A single sample gave rise to the 17 T cell receptor beta chains below, sequenced in a study of cytomegalovirus exposure and HLA in healthy donors. Primers included in the PCR were 60 Vbeta and 13 Jbeta primers. Clones were read by immunoSEQ multiplex PCR, and TCRdb kept only the in-frame ones, dropping some. This sample has hundreds of thousands of clones, with around two thirds found just once. Input material: PBMCs. The receptors were gathered from a female donor in good health and CMV-seronegative.

This chain links TRBV19 with TRBJ1-2; 9 nucleotides match TRBD1. This CDR3 spans 12 amino acids. Germline lookup yields CDR1 LNHDA and CDR2 SQIVND (reference sequence). The V gene end was trimmed by 10 bases and the J gene end by 7 bases; junction bases not matched to a gene: 7. The chain's CDR3 is CATLTGGGGYTF. CDR3 sequence (DNA): TGTGCCACCTTAACAGGGGGCGGTGGCTACACCTTC.

This chain joins TRBV10-3 and TRBJ1-1, with D possibly matching TRBD1 (6 bases). CDR3 length equals 13 residues. The V and J ends lost 7 bases and 5 bases respectively, with 14 bases between them. Germline loops: CDR1 ENHRY, CDR2 SYGVKD. CDR3 DNA: TGTGCCATCAACCTAGGGGGTGGGACTGAAGCTTTCTTT. This translates into CAINLGGGTEAFF.

The chain links TRBV7-2 to TRBJ2-1, with D maybe TRBD2 (6 bases). Germline V gene lookup returns CDR1 SGHTA and CDR2 FQGNSA. The CDR3 is made up of 15 amino acids. V was trimmed by 5 bases and J by 8 bases, leaving 19 bases between them. The CDR3 region has the DNA TGTGCCAGCAGCGCGGACTATAAGTTCCGCTATGAGCAGTTCTTC. Translation gives CASSADYKFRYEQFF.

The genes are TRBV9 and TRBJ2-1; a possible D gene is TRBD2 (5 bases). The V end lost 0 bases, the J end lost 2 bases, and 6 bases lay between the germline ends. Germline lookup yields CDR1 SGDLS and CDR2 YYNGEE. The CDR3 spans 14 residues. The CDR3 here is CASSVDGAYNEQFF. In nucleotides, the CDR3 is TGTGCCAGCAGCGTAGACGGGGCCTACAATGAGCAGTTCTTC. The variable domain in full, completed from reference TRBV9 and TRBJ2-1, reads DSGVTQTPKHLITATGQRVTLRCSPRSGDLSVYWYQQSLDQGLQFLIQYYNGEERAKGNILERFSAQQFPDLHSELNLSSLELGDSALYFCASSVDGAYNEQFFGPGTRLTVL.

V gene TRBV5-6 combines with J gene TRBJ2-4; TRBD2 matches at 13 bases. V dropped 3 bases and J dropped 5; count of bases not matched to a gene: 11. The germline gives CDR1 SGHDT, CDR2 YYEEEE. This CDR3 has 18 residues. The CDR3: CASSSDWTSGGAENIQYF. CDR3 coding DNA: TGTGCCAGCAGCTCGGACTGGACTAGCGGGGGAGCGGAAAACATTCAGTACTTC.

The genes are TRBV18 and TRBJ2-7; D may be TRBD2 (5 bases). Trimming shortened V by 3 bases and J by 7 bases, and 13 bases separated the two germline ends. Germline assignment: CDR1 KGHSH and CDR2 LQKENI. This CDR3 comprises 13 residues. In DNA, the CDR3 is TGTGCCAGCTCACCCCCTTCTAGCCTGGAGCAGTACTTC. Protein: CASSPPSSLEQYF.

The V and J genes are TRBV29-1 and TRBJ1-2; D call uncertain. Trimming took 8 bases from V and 9 from J, leaving 22 bases between them. The germline V gene encodes CDR1 SQVTM and CDR2 ANQGSEA. The CDR3 length is 13 residues. The CDR3 nucleotides read TGCAGCACCTCCGGGTCCCTTCTAGAGAGCTACACCTTC. The encoded protein is CSTSGSLLESYTF.

CDR3 DNA: TGTGCCAGCAGCCACTTAACCGGGACAGGGGGCGCGCCCTATAATTCACCCCTCCACTTT. Translated: CASSHLTGTGGAPYNSPLHF. V is TRBV4-2 and J is TRBJ1-6; 12 positions match TRBD1. This CDR3 region has 20 residues. CDR1 and CDR2 from the germline V gene are LGHNA and YNFKEQ. Trimming at V came to 3 bases and at J to 2 bases, leaving 11 bases not matched to a gene.

A single count supports this clone. This chain links TRBV29-1 with TRBJ1-2; D not certain. The CDR3 consists of 12 residues. Trimming shortened V by 2 bases and J by 3 bases, and 7 bases separated the two germline ends. Germline values: CDR1 SQVTM, CDR2 ANQGSEA. The CDR3 protein is CSVETSYYGYTF. The CDR3 DNA reads as TGCAGCGTTGAAACATCCTACTATGGCTACACCTTC.

This chain's CDR3 is CSAVTDYGYTF. The CDR3 region has the DNA TGCAGTGCCGTGACAGATTATGGCTACACCTTC. The rearrangement joins TRBV20-1 to TRBJ1-2, with D perhaps TRBD1 (5 bases). Germline-derived CDR1 and CDR2 are DFQATT and SNEGSKA (reference sequence). The CDR3 runs 11 residues. V was clipped by 6 bases and J by 5 bases, with 10 bases between them.

Of note for this clone: An end of the junction differs from the germline gene, which may be a read error. The V gene is TRBV7-9, the J gene TRBJ1-5; D remains unclear. Per the germline V gene, CDR1 is SEHNR and CDR2 is FQNEAQ (reference sequence). The CDR3 has 13 amino acids. The CDR3 here is CSSSSRENQPQHF. CDR3 nucleotide sequence: TGTTCCAGCAGTTCCCGGGAAAATCAGCCCCAGCATTTT.

The chain uses TRBV10-3 and TRBJ1-1; the match to TRBD1 covers 7 bases. V shed 4 bases, J shed 3 bases, and the junction held 8 bases outside the gene matches. CDR1 and CDR2 (germline): ENHRY, SYGVKD. This CDR3 spans 15 amino acids. The CDR3 DNA reads TGTGCCATCAGTGCCAGGGGGTTGGGGGACACTGAAGCTTTCTTT. Translated: CAISARGLGDTEAFF.

The V and J genes are TRBV27 and TRBJ2-1, with no clear D. The CDR3 has 15 residues. V dropped 6 bases and J dropped 0 bases, with 12 bases sitting between them. Germline CDR1 reads MNHEY; CDR2 reads SMNVEV (reference sequence). This chain's CDR3 is CASSRSQNSYNEQFF. In nucleotides, the CDR3 is TGTGCCAGCAGCCGTAGCCAGAACTCCTACAATGAGCAGTTCTTC.

This clone was seen a few times. The CDR3 reads CASSSGLAGTTDTQYF. The CDR3 DNA reads as TGTGCCAGCAGCTCCGGACTAGCGGGTACCACAGATACGCAGTATTTT. This chain connects TRBV13 to TRBJ2-3, with TRBD2 identical over 11 bases. Trimming took 4 bases from V and 2 from J; bases not matched to a gene: 5. The germline V gene has CDR1 PRHDT and CDR2 FYEKMQ (reference sequence). The CDR3 is made up of 16 amino acids.

The V gene is TRBV5-5, the J gene TRBJ2-7; 10 bases line up with TRBD2. Germline assignment: CDR1 SGHKS and CDR2 YYEKEE (reference sequence). With V trimmed by 0 bases and J by 5 bases, 8 bases remained unmatched. This CDR3 region has 16 residues. The CDR3 reads CASSLDWTSGGHEQYF. CDR3 sequence (DNA): TGTGCCAGCAGCTTGGATTGGACTAGCGGTGGCCACGAGCAGTACTTC.

The chain has TRBV5-1 and TRBJ1-2, with a weak D call TRBD1 (6 bases). This CDR3 comprises 19 residues. Looked up from germline, CDR1 is SGHRS and CDR2 is YFSETQ. The V gene lost 5 bases and the J gene lost 4 bases, with 30 bases spanning the gap. The CDR3 sequence: CASSPPRGTQQGFRYGYTF. The DNA of the CDR3 is TGCGCCAGCAGTCCCCCCCGGGGCACACAACAGGGATTTCGCTATGGCTACACCTTC.

A note on this clone: The junction departs from germline at one end; a sequencing error may be responsible. DNA for the CDR3: TGTTCCAGCAGCTTAACCTCGGTGGACATTCAGTACTTC. Encoded protein: CSSSLTSVDIQYF. J is TRBJ2-4 and V is TRBV7-9; no clear D. The germline V gene encodes CDR1 SEHNR and CDR2 FQNEAQ (reference sequence). This CDR3 comprises 13 residues.